A single sample is the source of the 17 T cell receptor beta chains below, sequenced in a study of shared clonotypes between healthy human individuals. This table comes from immunoSEQ multiplex PCR, and its TCRdb copy is limited to in-frame clones, with some not included. This table holds 950,000 to 1,300,000 clones, about 77% found once. Sequencing used memory CD4+ T cells sorted from blood. Subset given: CD45RA-negative fraction. These receptors came from a man aged 18 to 35 in good health.

This chain connects TRBV20-1 to TRBJ2-7; no clear D. Trimming pared 3 bases from V and 4 bases from J, leaving 7 bases between. CDR3 length: 11 amino acids. CDR1 is DFQATT, CDR2 SNEGSKA, per germline (reference sequence). CDR3 nucleotide sequence: TGCAGTGCTAGCAAGGGATACGAGCAGTACTTC. Translation gives CSASKGYEQYF.

This sequence joins TRBV6-1 and TRBJ1-1; a weak D match, TRBD1 (6 bases). V lost 2 bases to trimming and J lost 0 bases, with 22 bases between them. CDR1 MNHNS and CDR2 SASEGT come from the germline V gene. This CDR3 has 19 residues. CDR3 sequence reads: CASSEPARGRGPMNTEAFF. The CDR3 DNA is TGTGCCAGCAGTGAACCCGCCCGAGGCAGGGGACCAATGAACACTGAAGCTTTCTTT.

The chain has TRBV10-3 and TRBJ2-2, with D unresolved. The CDR3 sequence is 15 residues long. Germline-derived CDR1 and CDR2 are ENHRY and SYGVKD. Trimming removed 3 bases at V and 0 bases at J, with 8 bases between. Written as DNA, the CDR3 is TGTGCCATCAGTGAAGGCGCCTCGAACACCGGGGAGCTGTTTTTT. Amino acids: CAISEGASNTGELFF.

The chain links TRBV2 to TRBJ2-3, with no clear D. The CDR3 has 13 amino acids. The V end was cut by 6 bases, the J end by 2 bases, with 9 bases between. Germline V gene sequence: CDR1 SNHLY, CDR2 FYNNEI. The CDR3 sequence: CASSPRPTDTQYF. The CDR3 DNA reads TGTGCCAGCAGCCCAAGACCCACAGATACGCAGTATTTT.

This clone was detected once. The gene calls are TRBV5-4 and TRBJ1-1; 7 bases are a match to TRBD1. The V gene's germline CDR1 is SGHNT and CDR2 YYREEE (reference sequence). The CDR3 consists of 15 residues. V trimming: 0 bases; J trimming: 4 bases; junction bases outside the gene matches: 6. This CDR3 is CASSLAPDRPTEAFF. Here the CDR3 DNA reads TGTGCCAGCAGCTTGGCTCCGGACAGGCCCACTGAAGCTTTCTTT.

This clone has a handful of counts. This chain joins TRBV30 and TRBJ1-2; D gene uncertain. The V end was cut by 0 bases, the J end by 4 bases, with 15 bases between. The CDR3 spans 15 residues. Germline V gene lookup returns CDR1 GTSNPN and CDR2 SVGIG (reference sequence). The CDR3 DNA follows: TGTGCCTGGAGTGTAGGGTCGCCCGGCGCCTATGGCTACACCTTC. Its translation: CAWSVGSPGAYGYTF.

This sequence joins TRBV30 and TRBJ2-2, with no clear D. Trimming cost V 2 bases and J 0 bases, with 10 bases left between them. The V gene's germline CDR1 is GTSNPN and CDR2 SVGIG (reference sequence). The CDR3 runs 15 residues. CDR3 in amino acids: CAWSIRPSNTGELFF. The CDR3 region has the DNA TGTGCCTGGAGTATACGGCCTTCGAACACCGGGGAGCTGTTTTTT.

The chain couples TRBV11-3 to TRBJ2-2; 10 bases are shared with TRBD1. Germline trimming cut 5 bases from V and 1 base from J; bases unmatched to any gene: 4. Per the germline V gene, CDR1 is SGHNT and CDR2 is YENEEA. There are 16 residues in the CDR3. The CDR3 DNA is TGTGCCAGCAGCGAGGGACAGGGGATGAACACCGGGGAGCTGTTTTTT. It codes for CASSEGQGMNTGELFF.

On this clone itself: This sample includes further DNA sequences coding for the same CDR3. CDR3: CAISEQGPSGNTIYF. The CDR3 DNA reads as TGTGCCATCAGTGAGCAGGGACCCTCTGGAAACACCATATATTTT. The V call is TRBV10-3, the J call TRBJ1-3; perhaps TRBD1 as D (5 bases). The germline V gene encodes CDR1 ENHRY and CDR2 SYGVKD. Between the trimmed V and J ends, which lost 2 bases and 0 bases, there was a span of 8 bases. The CDR3 length is 15 residues.

This chain connects TRBV6-1 to TRBJ2-7, with TRBD2 matching over 11 bases. Germline loops: CDR1 MNHNS, CDR2 SASEGT. This CDR3 has 15 amino acids. Germline trimming cut 11 bases from V and 0 bases from J; bases unmatched to any gene: 9. The DNA of the CDR3 is TGTGCCTCGCACGGAGGGACTAGCGGCTCCTACGAGCAGTACTTC. Protein sequence: CASHGGTSGSYEQYF.

This clone was seen a few times. The sample holds other DNA sequences that translate to the same CDR3. The rearrangement joins TRBV28 to TRBJ1-1; 7 nucleotides match TRBD1. The CDR3 runs 13 residues. Germline trimming cut 6 bases from V and 1 base from J; bases unmatched to any gene: 2. Germline V gene sequence: CDR1 MDHEN, CDR2 SYDVKM. The CDR3 DNA is TGTGCCAGCAGCCGGACAGGGAACACTGAAGCTTTCTTT. Translating it yields CASSRTGNTEAFF.

The chain uses TRBV19 and TRBJ1-5; D unresolved. This CDR3 spans 12 amino acids. The V and J ends lost 3 bases and 7 bases respectively, with 7 bases between them. Germline CDR1 reads LNHDA; CDR2 reads SQIVND (reference sequence). The CDR3 sequence: CASSMAAQPQHF. For the CDR3, the DNA is TGTGCCAGTAGTATGGCAGCCCAGCCCCAGCATTTT. Full variable domain (outside the CDR3, taken from reference TRBV19 and TRBJ1-5): DGGITQSPKYLFRKEGQNVTLSCEQNLNHDAMYWYRQDPGQGLRLIYYSQIVNDFQKGDIAEGYSVSREKKESFPLTVTSAQKNPTAFYLCASSMAAQPQHFGDGTRLSIL.

This clone turned up a few times. J is TRBJ2-1 and V is TRBV5-5; 9 nucleotides agree with TRBD1. Per the germline V gene, CDR1 is SGHKS and CDR2 is YYEKEE (reference sequence). Germline trimming cut 3 bases from V and 4 bases from J; bases unmatched to any gene: 17. The CDR3 covers 19 residues. The CDR3, as DNA: TGTGCCAGCAGCTCGAAGGCTCTGCCGGGACAGGGAACATACAATGAGCAGTTCTTC. Translation gives CASSSKALPGQGTYNEQFF.

This chain connects TRBV21-1 to TRBJ1-1. TRBV21-1 is labeled a pseudogene. This CDR3 is built from 13 residues. As DNA, the CDR3 is TGTGCCCGAAAAGGACGGTTGAACACTGAAGCTTTCTTT. Its translation is CARKGRLNTEAFF.

This rearrangement joins TRBV5-1 to TRBJ2-2, with 9 bases aligning to TRBD1. The CDR3 has 17 amino acids. Germline V gene lookup returns CDR1 SGHRS and CDR2 YFSETQ. The ends lost 5 bases at V and 4 bases at J; junction bases unmatched: 12. The CDR3, as DNA: TGCGCCAGCAGACACAACCCGGGACAGGGCAGCACCGGGGAGCTGTTTTTT. It translates to CASRHNPGQGSTGELFF. The variable domain in full, with the rest retrieved from reference TRBV5-1 and TRBJ2-2, is KAGVTQTPRYLIKTRGQQVTLSCSPISGHRSVSWYQQTPGQGLQFLFEYFSETQRNKGNFPGRFSGRQFSNSRSEMNVSTLELGDSALYLCASRHNPGQGSTGELFFGEGSRLTVL.

CDR3 amino acids: CASRSGRSSTDTQYF. The CDR3 coding sequence is TGTGCCAGTCGGAGCGGGAGATCTAGCACAGATACGCAGTATTTT. The chain uses TRBV2 and TRBJ2-3; TRBD2 matches 8 bases. Looked up from germline, CDR1 is SNHLY and CDR2 is FYNNEI. The V segment lost 9 bases and the J segment 0 bases; nucleotides outside the gene matches: 8. The CDR3 totals 15 residues.

The chain joins TRBV19 to TRBJ1-1; a weak D match, TRBD1 (6 bases). CDR3 length: 14 residues. Germline V CDR1 and CDR2: LNHDA, SQIVND (reference sequence). With 7 bases removed from V and 4 bases from J, the gap between germline ends came to 16 bases. Written as DNA, the CDR3 is TGTGCCAGTAAGGTTGGGGGGCAGGGCACTGAAGCTTTCTTT. It codes for CASKVGGQGTEAFF.